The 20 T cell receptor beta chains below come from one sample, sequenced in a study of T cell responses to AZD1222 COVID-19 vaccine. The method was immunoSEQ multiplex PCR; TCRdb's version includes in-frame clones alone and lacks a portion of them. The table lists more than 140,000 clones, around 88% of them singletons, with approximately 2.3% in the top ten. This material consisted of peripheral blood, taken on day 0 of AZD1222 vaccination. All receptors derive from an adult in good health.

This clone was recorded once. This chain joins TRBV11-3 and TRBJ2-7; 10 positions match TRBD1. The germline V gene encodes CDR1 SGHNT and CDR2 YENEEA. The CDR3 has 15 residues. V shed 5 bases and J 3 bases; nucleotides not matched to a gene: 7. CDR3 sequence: CASSPPGQGFYEQYF. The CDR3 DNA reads TGTGCCAGCAGCCCTCCGGGACAGGGGTTCTACGAGCAGTACTTC.

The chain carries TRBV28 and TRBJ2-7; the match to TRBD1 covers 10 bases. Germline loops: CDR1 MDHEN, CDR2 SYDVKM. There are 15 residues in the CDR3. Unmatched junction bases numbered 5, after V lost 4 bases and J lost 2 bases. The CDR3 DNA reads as TGTGCCAGCAGTTCCACCGGGACAGGGGCCTACGAGCAGTACTTC. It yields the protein CASSSTGTGAYEQYF.

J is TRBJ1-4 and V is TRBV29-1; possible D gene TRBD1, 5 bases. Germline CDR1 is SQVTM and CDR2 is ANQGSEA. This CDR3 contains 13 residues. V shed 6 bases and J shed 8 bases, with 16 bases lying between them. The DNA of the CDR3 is TGCAGCGTGGGGGACGGGGGGAAGGAAAAACTGTTTTTT. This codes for CSVGDGGKEKLFF.

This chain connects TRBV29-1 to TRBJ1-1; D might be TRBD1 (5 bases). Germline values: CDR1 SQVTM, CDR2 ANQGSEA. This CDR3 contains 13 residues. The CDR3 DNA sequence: TGCGGCTGGACGTGGACTGGGGGAACTGAAGCTTTCTTT. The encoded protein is CGWTWTGGTEAFF. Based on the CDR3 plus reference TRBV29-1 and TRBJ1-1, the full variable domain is SAVISQKPSRDICQRGTSLTIQCQVDSQVTMMFWYRQQPGQSLTLIATANQGSEATYESGFVIDKFPISRPNLTFSTLTVSNMSPEDSSIYLCGWTWTGGTEAFFGQGTRLTVV.

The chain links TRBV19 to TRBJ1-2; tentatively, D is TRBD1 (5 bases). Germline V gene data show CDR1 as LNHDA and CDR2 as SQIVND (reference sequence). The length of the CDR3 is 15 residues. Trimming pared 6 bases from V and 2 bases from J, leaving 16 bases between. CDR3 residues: CASREPRDGNYGYTF. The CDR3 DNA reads TGTGCCAGTAGGGAACCTCGGGACGGGAACTATGGCTACACCTTC.

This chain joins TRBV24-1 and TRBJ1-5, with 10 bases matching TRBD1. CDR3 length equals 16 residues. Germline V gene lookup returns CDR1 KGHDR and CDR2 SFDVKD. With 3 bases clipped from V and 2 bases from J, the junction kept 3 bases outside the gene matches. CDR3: CATSDGTGAGNQPQHF. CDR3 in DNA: TGTGCCACCAGTGATGGGACAGGGGCTGGCAATCAGCCCCAGCATTTT.

This CDR3 reads CASSVGPGQGGYEQYF. The CDR3 nucleotides read TGTGCCAGCAGCGTAGGGCCGGGACAGGGGGGGTACGAGCAGTACTTC. The J gene is TRBJ2-7, the V gene TRBV9; 11 positions match TRBD1. J lost 4 bases, V lost 0 bases, and 6 bases had no gene match. The germline CDR1 and CDR2 sequences are SGDLS and YYNGEE. The CDR3 totals 16 residues.

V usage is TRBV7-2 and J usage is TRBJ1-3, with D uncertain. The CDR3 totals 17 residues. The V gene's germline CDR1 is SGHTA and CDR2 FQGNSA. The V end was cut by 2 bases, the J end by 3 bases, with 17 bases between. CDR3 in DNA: TGTGCCAGCAGCTTAATTTCGGCCTCTAATTTTGGAAACACCATATATTTT. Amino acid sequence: CASSLISASNFGNTIYF.

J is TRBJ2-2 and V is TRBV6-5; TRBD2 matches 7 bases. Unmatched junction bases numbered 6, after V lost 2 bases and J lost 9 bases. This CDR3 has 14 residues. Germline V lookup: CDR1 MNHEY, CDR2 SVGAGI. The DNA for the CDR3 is TGTGCCAGCAGTTACAGGGGAGGGAGCTGGGAGCTGTTTTTT. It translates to CASSYRGGSWELFF.

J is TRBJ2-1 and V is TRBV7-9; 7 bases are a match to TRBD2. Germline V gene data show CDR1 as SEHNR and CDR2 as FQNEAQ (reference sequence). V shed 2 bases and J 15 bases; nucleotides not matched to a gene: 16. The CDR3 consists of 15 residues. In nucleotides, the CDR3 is TGTGCCAGCAGCTTATCCACGGGGAGGGCCCCCTTGCTGTTCTTC. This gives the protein CASSLSTGRAPLLFF.

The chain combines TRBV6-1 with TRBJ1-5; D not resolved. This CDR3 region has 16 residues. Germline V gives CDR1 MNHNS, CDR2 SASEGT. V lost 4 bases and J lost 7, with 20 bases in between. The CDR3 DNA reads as TGTGCCAGCAGTGTCTCACTGCAACTTGATGCGCAGCCCCAGCATTTT. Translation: CASSVSLQLDAQPQHF.

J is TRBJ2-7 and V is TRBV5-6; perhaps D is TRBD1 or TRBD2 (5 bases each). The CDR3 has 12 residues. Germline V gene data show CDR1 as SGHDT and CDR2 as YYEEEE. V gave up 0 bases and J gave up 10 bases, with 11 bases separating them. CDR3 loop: CASSLAPGAQYF. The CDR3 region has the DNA TGTGCCAGCAGCTTGGCCCCCGGGGCACAGTACTTC.

The chain's CDR3 is CASGGQGEGTEAFF. CDR3 sequence (DNA): TGTGCCAGCGGGGGACAGGGAGAAGGCACTGAAGCTTTCTTT. The V gene is TRBV6-6, the J gene TRBJ1-1; 9 nucleotides agree with TRBD1. CDR3 length: 14 amino acids. V trimming: 8 bases; J trimming: 4 bases; junction bases outside the gene matches: 8. Germline V gene lookup returns CDR1 MNHNY and CDR2 SVGAGI (reference sequence).

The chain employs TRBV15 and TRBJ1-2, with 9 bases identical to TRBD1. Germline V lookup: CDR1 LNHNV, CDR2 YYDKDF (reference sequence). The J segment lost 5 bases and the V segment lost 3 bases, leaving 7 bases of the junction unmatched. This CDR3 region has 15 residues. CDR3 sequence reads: CATSSGDRVAYGYTF. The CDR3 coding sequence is TGTGCCACCAGCAGTGGGGACAGGGTTGCTTATGGCTACACCTTC.

The CDR3 here is CASSIKPGQGSARTEAFF. In DNA, the CDR3 is TGTGCCAGTAGTATCAAACCGGGACAGGGGAGCGCTCGTACTGAAGCTTTCTTT. The chain recombines TRBV19 with TRBJ1-1; 10 nucleotides agree with TRBD1. V was pared by 3 bases and J by 5 bases, with 15 bases of the junction left unmatched. CDR1 LNHDA and CDR2 SQIVND come from the germline V gene (reference sequence). The CDR3 consists of 18 residues. The full variable domain, with the rest looked up from reference TRBV19 and TRBJ1-1, is DGGITQSPKYLFRKEGQNVTLSCEQNLNHDAMYWYRQDPGQGLRLIYYSQIVNDFQKGDIAEGYSVSREKKESFPLTVTSAQKNPTAFYLCASSIKPGQGSARTEAFFGQGTRLTVV.

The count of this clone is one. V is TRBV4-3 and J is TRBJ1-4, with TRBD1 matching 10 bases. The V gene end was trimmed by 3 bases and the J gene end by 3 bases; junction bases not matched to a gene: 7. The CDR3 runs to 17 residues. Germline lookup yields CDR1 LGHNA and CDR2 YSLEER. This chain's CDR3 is CASSQDRGGGPNEKLFF. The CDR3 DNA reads TGCGCCAGCAGCCAGGACAGGGGGGGAGGGCCTAATGAAAAACTGTTTTTT.

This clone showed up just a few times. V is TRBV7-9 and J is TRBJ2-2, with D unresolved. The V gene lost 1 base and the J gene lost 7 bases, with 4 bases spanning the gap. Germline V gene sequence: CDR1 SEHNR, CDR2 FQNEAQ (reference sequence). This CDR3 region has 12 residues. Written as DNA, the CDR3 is TGTGCCAGCAGCTTAGGAGTCGGGGAGCTGTTTTTT. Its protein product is CASSLGVGELFF. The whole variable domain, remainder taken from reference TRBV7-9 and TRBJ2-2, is DTGVSQNPRHKITKRGQNVTFRCDPISEHNRLYWYRQTLGQGPEFLTYFQNEAQLEKSRLLSDRFSAERPKGSFSTLEIQRTEQGDSAMYLCASSLGVGELFFGEGSRLTVL.

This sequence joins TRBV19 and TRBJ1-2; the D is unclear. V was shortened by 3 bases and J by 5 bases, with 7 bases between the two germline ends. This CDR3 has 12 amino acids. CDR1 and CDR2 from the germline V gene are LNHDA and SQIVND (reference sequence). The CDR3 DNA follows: TGTGCCAGTAGTATTTCAGTTTATGGCTACACCTTC. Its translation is CASSISVYGYTF.

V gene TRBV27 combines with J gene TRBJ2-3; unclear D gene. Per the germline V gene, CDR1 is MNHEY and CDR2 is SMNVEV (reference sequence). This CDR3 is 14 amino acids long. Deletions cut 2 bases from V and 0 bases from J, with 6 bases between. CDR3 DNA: TGTGCCAGCAGTTTAGCGTATAGCACAGATACGCAGTATTTT. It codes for CASSLAYSTDTQYF.

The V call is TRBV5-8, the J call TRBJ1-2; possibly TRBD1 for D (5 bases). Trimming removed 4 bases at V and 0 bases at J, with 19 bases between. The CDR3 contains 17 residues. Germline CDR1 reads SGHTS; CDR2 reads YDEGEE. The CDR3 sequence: CASSLVRGRYSNYGYTF. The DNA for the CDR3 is TGTGCCAGCAGCCTCGTTAGGGGTCGGTATTCTAACTATGGCTACACCTTC.